This TCR beta chain emerged from a study of shared clonotypes between healthy human individuals. For the study at large: Per-donor plates numbered three CD4 naive, three CD4 memory, two CD8 naive and one CD8 memory. Study results and caveats: A limitation of the genetic and exposure-history diversity represented arose from few donors. Shared clonotypes across all four donors exceeded non-shared ones in generation probability.

Only in-frame clones appear in the TCRdb table, and some are missing; sequencing was by immunoSEQ multiplex PCR. The table records approximately 700,000 clones, around 73% of them present only once. The study separated CD4+ cells into CD45RA+ naive and CD45RA-negative memory subsets. The CDR3 contains 12 residues. Germline V CDR1 and CDR2: LNHDA, SQIVND (reference sequence). With regard to this clone: The target antigen is unknown. Since a far larger clone is one base different, this is likely a read error.

The chain recombines TRBV19 with TRBJ1-2; no firm D call. Sequences were obtained from memory CD4+ T cells sorted from blood. As for subset: CD45RA-negative fraction. The sequence came from a woman aged 30 to 39 in good health. The CDR3 here is CASSSTGYGYAF. In DNA form, the CDR3 reads TGTGCCAGTAGTTCAACGGGCTATGGCTACGCCTTC.